This T cell receptor (beta chain) was recovered during a study of T cell clonality in common variable immunodeficiency. Study outcomes and limitations: TCRbeta clonality was increased in CVID versus healthy controls. Common variable immunodeficiency TCR beta sequences reportedly had fewer deletions and N-nucleotide insertions.

CVID and control samples used equivalent genomic DNA input. Assay used: immunoSEQ multiplex PCR; TCRdb lists only in-frame clones, some missing. This sample comprises roughly 42,000 clones, none seen once only. Of CVID subjects, 15 were female and 29 male, mean age approximately 44. Blood samples were heparinized, about 4.5 to 9 ml per donor. Germline-derived CDR1 and CDR2 are GTSNPN and SVGIG (reference sequence). The V end was cut by 2 bases, the J end by 5 bases, with 10 bases between. The CDR3 consists of 13 residues. This clone was observed many times. As yet, its antigen is unknown. The read terminates 3 residues ahead of where the CDR3 ends, so the germline J gene completes it.

The TCR was taken from a human donor with common variable immunodeficiency. Sequences were obtained from peripheral blood mononuclear cells. J is TRBJ2-1 and V is TRBV30; D might be TRBD2 (5 bases). The part of the CDR3 DNA that was read is TGTGCCTGGAGTCGCTCGCGGGACAATGAG. Translation: CAWSRSRDNE. The complete CDR3 protein is CAWSRSRDNEQFF.